This TCR beta chain originates from a study of blood T cell repertoires in COVID-19. Study-wide background: Samples came from the United States, Italy and Spain, spanning acute and convalescent COVID-19. From T cells, B-cell-depleted T cells, or PBMCs came the material, which was cDNA or gDNA.

The length of the CDR3 is 14 residues. V shed 1 base and J shed 5 bases, with 11 bases lying between them. CDR1 and CDR2 (germline): LNHNV, YYDKDF (reference sequence). As originally analysed: It was from reference gene primer amplification that nucleated cell counts were estimated. Libraries were prepared by immunoSEQ multiplex PCR; TCRdb keeps only in-frame clonotypes and omits some of them. V and J calls and clone size are as listed in that table; D and trimming were resolved from the DNA. The sample includes 130,000 or so clones, around 80% of them seen just once. The genes are TRBV15 and TRBJ1-1; no firm D call. What was sequenced was peripheral blood. The TCR was taken from a man in his fifties with acute or convalescent COVID-19. DNA of the CDR3: TGTGCCACCAGCAGAGCGGGGTTAGGGACTGAAGCTTTCTTT. Translating gives CATSRAGLGTEAFF.